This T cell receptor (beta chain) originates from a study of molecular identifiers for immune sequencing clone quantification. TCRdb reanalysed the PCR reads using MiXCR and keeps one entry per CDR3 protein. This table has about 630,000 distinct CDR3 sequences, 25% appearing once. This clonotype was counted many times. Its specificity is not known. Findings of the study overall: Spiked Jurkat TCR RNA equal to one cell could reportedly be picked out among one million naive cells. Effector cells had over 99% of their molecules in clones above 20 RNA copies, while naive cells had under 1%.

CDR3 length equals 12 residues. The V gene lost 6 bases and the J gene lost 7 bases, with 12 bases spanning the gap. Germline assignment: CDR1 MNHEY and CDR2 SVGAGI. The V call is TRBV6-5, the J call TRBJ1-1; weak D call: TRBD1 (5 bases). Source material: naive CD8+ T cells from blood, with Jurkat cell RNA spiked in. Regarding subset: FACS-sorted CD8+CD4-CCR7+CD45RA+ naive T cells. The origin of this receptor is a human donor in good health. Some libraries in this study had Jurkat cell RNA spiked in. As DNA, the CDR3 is TGTGCCAGCAGCCAAGACGACAGTGAAGCTTTCTTT. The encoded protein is CASSQDDSEAFF.